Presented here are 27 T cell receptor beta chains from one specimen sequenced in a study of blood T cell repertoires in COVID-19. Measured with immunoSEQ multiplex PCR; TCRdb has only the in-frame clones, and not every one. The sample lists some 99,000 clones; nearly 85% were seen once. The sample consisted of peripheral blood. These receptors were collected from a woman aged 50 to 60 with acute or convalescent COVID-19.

CDR3 residues: CASSLGSGGRETQYF. The CDR3 DNA reads TGTGCCAGCAGCTTAGGAAGCGGGGGGCGAGAGACCCAGTACTTC. V usage is TRBV11-2 and J usage is TRBJ2-5; 9 positions match TRBD2. The CDR3 contains 15 residues. Germline V gene data show CDR1 as SGHAT and CDR2 as FQNNGV. Unmatched junction bases numbered 4, after V lost 1 base and J lost 4 bases.

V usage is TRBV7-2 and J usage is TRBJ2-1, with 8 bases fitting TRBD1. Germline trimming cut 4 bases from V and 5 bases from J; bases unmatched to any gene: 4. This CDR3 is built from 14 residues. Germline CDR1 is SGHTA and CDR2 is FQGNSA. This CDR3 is CASSSRTGNNEQFF. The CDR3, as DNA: TGTGCCAGCAGCTCCCGGACAGGGAACAATGAGCAGTTCTTC.

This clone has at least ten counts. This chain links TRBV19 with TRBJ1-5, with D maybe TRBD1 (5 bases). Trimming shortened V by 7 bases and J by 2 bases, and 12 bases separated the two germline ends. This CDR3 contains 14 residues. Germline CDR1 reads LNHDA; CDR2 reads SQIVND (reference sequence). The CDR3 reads CASKTGRGNQPQHF. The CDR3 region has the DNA TGTGCCAGTAAAACCGGCAGGGGCAATCAGCCCCAGCATTTT.

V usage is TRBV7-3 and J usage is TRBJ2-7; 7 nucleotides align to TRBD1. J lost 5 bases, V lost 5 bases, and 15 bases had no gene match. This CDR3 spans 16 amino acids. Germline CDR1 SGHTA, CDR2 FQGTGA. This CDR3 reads CASSPTDRRIRNEQYF. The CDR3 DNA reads TGTGCCAGCAGCCCAACGGACAGGCGTATTAGGAACGAGCAGTACTTC. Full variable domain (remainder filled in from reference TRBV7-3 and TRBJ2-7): GAGVSQTPSNKVTEKGKYVELRCDPISGHTALYWYRQSLGQGPEFLIYFQGTGAADDSGLPNDRFFAVRPEGSVSTLKIQRTERGDSAVYLCASSPTDRRIRNEQYFGPGTRLTVT.

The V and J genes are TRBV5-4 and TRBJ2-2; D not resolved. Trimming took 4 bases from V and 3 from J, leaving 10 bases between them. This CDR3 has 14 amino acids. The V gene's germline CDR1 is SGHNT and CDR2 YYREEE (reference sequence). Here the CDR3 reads CASSQSGYTGELFF. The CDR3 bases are TGTGCCAGCAGCCAGTCCGGGTACACCGGGGAGCTGTTTTTT.

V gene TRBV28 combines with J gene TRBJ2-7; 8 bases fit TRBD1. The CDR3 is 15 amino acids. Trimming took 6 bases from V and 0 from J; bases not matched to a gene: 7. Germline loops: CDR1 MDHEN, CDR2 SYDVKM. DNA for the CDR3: TGTGCCAGCAGCTTTATCGGGACAGGCTCCTACGAGCAGTACTTC. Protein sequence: CASSFIGTGSYEQYF.

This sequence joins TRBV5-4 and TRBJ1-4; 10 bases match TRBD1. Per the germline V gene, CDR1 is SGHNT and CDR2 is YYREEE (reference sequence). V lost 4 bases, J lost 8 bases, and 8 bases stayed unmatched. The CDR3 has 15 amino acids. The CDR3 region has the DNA TGTGCCAGCAGCCTACGGGACAGGGGAGGGGAAAAACTGTTTTTT. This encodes CASSLRDRGGEKLFF.

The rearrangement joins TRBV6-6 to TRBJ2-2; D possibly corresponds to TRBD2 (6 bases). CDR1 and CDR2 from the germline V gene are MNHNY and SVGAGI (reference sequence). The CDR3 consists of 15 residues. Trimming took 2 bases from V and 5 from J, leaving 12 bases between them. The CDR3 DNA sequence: TGTGCCAGCAGTTACGGGACTCCTAGGACCGGGGAGCTGTTTTTT. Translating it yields CASSYGTPRTGELFF.

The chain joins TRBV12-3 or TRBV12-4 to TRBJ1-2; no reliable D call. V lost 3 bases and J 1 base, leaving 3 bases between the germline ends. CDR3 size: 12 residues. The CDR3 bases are TGTGCCAGCAGTTTGAGTAACTATGGCTACACCTTC. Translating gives CASSLSNYGYTF.

CDR3 residues: CASSVWRVSTEAFF. The CDR3 region has the DNA TGTGCCAGTAGTGTCTGGAGGGTTAGCACTGAAGCTTTCTTT. The V gene is TRBV19, the J gene TRBJ1-1; D is uncertain. CDR1 and CDR2 from the germline V gene are LNHDA and SQIVND (reference sequence). The CDR3 is 14 residues long. Trimming removed 5 bases at V and 4 bases at J, with 14 bases between.

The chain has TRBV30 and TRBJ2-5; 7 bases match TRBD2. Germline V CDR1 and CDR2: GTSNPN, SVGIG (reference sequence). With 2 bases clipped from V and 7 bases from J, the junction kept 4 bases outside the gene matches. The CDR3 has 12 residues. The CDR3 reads CAWSHPGGTQYF. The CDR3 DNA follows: TGTGCCTGGAGTCACCCGGGGGGGACCCAGTACTTC.

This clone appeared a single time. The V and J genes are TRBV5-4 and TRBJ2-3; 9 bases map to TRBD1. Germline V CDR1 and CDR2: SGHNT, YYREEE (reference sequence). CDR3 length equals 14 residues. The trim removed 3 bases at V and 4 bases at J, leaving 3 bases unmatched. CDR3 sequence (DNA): TGTGCCAGCAGCTCTACAGGGGGCGCAGATACGCAGTATTTT. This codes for CASSSTGGADTQYF.

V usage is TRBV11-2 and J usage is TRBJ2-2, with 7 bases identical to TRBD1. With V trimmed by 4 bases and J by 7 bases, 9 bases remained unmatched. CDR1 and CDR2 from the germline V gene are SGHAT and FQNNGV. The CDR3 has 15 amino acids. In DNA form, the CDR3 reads TGTGCCAGCAGCTACCCGACAGGGCGCGGCGGGGAGCTGTTTTTT. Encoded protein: CASSYPTGRGGELFF.

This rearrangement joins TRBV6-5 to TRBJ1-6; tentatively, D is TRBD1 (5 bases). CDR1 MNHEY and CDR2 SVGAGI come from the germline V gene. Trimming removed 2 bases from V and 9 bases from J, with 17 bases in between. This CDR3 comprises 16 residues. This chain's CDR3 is CASSYGTGRASSPLHF. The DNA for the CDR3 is TGTGCCAGCAGTTACGGAACAGGTCGGGCGAGTTCACCCCTCCACTTT.

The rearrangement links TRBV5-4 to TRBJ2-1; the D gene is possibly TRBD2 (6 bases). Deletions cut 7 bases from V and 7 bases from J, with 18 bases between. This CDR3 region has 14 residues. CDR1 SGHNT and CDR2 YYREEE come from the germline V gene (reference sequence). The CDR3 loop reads CASSRGGTENEQFF. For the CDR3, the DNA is TGTGCCAGCTCCCGGGGCGGGACGGAAAATGAGCAGTTCTTC.

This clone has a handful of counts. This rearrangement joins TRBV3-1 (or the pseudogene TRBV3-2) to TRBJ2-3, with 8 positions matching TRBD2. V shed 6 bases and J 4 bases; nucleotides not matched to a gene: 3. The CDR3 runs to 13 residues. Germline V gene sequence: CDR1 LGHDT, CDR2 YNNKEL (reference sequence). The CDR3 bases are TGTGCCAGCAGTCTAGCGGGCCCAGATACGCAGTATTTT. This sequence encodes CASSLAGPDTQYF.

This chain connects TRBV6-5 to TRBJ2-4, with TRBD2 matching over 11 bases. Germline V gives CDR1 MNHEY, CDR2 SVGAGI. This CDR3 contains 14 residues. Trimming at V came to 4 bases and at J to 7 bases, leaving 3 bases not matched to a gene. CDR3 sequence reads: CASSLAGGRNIQYF. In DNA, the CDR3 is TGTGCCAGCAGTTTAGCGGGGGGGCGGAACATTCAGTACTTC.

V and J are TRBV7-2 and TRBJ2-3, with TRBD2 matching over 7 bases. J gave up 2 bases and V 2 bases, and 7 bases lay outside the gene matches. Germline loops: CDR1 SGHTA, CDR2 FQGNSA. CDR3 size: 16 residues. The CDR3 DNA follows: TGTGCCAGCAGCTTACAAGGGACTATCTACACAGATACGCAGTATTTT. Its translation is CASSLQGTIYTDTQYF.

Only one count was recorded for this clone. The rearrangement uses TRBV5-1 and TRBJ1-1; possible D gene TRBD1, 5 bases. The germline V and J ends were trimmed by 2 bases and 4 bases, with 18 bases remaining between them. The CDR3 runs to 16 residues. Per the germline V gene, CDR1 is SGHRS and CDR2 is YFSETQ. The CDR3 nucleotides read TGCGCCAGCAGCTTTACCCCGGGGGGGGTGAGCACTGAAGCTTTCTTT. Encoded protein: CASSFTPGGVSTEAFF.

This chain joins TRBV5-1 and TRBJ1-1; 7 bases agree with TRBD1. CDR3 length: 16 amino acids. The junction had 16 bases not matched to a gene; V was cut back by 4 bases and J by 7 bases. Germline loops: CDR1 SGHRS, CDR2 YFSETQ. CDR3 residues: CASSMGTAVYTNEAFF. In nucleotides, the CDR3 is TGCGCCAGCAGCATGGGGACAGCCGTATATACCAATGAAGCTTTCTTT. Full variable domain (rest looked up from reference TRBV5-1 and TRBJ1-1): KAGVTQTPRYLIKTRGQQVTLSCSPISGHRSVSWYQQTPGQGLQFLFEYFSETQRNKGNFPGRFSGRQFSNSRSEMNVSTLELGDSALYLCASSMGTAVYTNEAFFGQGTRLTVV.

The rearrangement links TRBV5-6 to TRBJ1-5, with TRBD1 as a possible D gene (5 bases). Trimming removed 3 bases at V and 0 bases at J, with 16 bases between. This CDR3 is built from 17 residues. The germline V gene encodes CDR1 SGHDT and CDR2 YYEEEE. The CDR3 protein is CASSSLTGLYSNQPQHF. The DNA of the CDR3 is TGTGCCAGCAGCTCTCTCACGGGACTCTATAGCAATCAGCCCCAGCATTTT.

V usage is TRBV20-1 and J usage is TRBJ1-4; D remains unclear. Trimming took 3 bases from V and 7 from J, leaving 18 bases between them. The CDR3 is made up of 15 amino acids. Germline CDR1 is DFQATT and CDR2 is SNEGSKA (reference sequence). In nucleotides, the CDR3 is TGCAGTGCTAGTGATCAGGCGGGGTTTGTTGAAAAACTGTTTTTT. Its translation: CSASDQAGFVEKLFF.

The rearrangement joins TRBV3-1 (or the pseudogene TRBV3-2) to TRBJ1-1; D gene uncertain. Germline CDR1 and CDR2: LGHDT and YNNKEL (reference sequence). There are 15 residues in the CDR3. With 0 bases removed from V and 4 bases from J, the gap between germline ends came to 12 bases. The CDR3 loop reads CASSQDMWAGTEAFF. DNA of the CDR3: TGTGCCAGCAGCCAAGATATGTGGGCGGGCACTGAAGCTTTCTTT.

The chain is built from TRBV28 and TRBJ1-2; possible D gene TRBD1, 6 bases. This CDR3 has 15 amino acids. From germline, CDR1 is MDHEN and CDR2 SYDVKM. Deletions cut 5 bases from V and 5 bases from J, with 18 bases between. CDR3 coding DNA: TGTGCCAGCAGTCCCCAGAGGGGGACAATGTATGGCTACACCTTC. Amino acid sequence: CASSPQRGTMYGYTF.

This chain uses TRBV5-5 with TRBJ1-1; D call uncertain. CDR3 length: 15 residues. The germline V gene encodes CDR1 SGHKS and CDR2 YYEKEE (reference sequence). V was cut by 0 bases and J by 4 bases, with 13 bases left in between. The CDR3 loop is CASSLAGWSGTEAFF. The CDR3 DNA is TGTGCCAGCAGCTTGGCGGGATGGAGTGGCACTGAAGCTTTCTTT.

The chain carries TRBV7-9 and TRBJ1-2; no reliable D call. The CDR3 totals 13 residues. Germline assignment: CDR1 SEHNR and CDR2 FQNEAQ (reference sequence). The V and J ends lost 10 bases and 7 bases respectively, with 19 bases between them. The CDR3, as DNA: TGTGCCACGTCCGGGAGATTCGTGGGTGGCTACACCTTC. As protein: CATSGRFVGGYTF. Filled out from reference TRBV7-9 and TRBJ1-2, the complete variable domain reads DTGVSQNPRHKITKRGQNVTFRCDPISEHNRLYWYRQTLGQGPEFLTYFQNEAQLEKSRLLSDRFSAERPKGSFSTLEIQRTEQGDSAMYLCATSGRFVGGYTFGSGTRLTVV.

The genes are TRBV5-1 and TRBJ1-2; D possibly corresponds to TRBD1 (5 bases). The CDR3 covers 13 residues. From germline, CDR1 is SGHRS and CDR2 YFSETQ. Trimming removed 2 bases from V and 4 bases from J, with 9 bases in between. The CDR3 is CASSLATVYGYTF. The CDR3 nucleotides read TGCGCCAGCAGCTTAGCGACAGTCTATGGCTACACCTTC.